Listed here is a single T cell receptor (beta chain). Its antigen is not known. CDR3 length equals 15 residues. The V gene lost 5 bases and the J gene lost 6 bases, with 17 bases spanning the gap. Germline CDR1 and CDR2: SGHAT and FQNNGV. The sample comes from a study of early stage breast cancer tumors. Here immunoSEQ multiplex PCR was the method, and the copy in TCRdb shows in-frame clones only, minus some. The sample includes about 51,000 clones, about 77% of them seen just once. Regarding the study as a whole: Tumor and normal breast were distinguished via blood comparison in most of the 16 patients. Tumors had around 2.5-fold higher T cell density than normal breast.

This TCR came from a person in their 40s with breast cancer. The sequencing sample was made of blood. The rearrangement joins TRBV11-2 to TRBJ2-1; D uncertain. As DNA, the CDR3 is TGTGCCAGCAGCCCCCCACGGCCCCCCCTCAATGAGCAGTTCTTC. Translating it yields CASSPPRPPLNEQFF.